The 18 T cell receptor beta chains in this list originate from one sample, sequenced in a study of cytomegalovirus exposure and HLA in healthy donors. The PCR made use of 60 Vbeta and 13 Jbeta primers. Produced via immunoSEQ multiplex PCR; TCRdb's table is partial and in-frame only. Seen here are around 200,000 clones, roughly 85% observed once, and the top ten hold 3.5% to 5%. Sequenced input: PBMCs. The receptor set was obtained from a woman in her 30s in good health and CMV-seropositive.

J is TRBJ2-7 and V is TRBV27; D may be TRBD1 (5 bases). V lost 0 bases and J lost 1, with 13 bases in between. CDR1 and CDR2 from the germline V gene are MNHEY and SMNVEV (reference sequence). The CDR3 contains 16 residues. CDR3 in amino acids: CASSLSQGAVSYEQYF. The CDR3 DNA is TGTGCCAGCAGTTTATCGCAGGGCGCGGTTTCCTACGAGCAGTACTTC.

In nucleotides, the CDR3 is TGTGCCAGCAGCCAAGTCGGTACAGGGGGAACACCCCTCCACTTT. Its protein is CASSQVGTGGTPLHF. The rearrangement joins TRBV4-2 to TRBJ1-6; 8 nucleotides match TRBD1. Germline lookup yields CDR1 LGHNA and CDR2 YNFKEQ. This CDR3 spans 15 amino acids. Trimming cost V 1 base and J 11 bases; bases outside gene matches: 7.

The rearrangement links TRBV5-1 to TRBJ1-5; 7 bases map to TRBD1. The CDR3 is 16 amino acids. Unmatched junction bases numbered 7, after V lost 0 bases and J lost 4 bases. Per germline, CDR1 SGHRS and CDR2 YFSETQ. The CDR3 nucleotides are TGCGCCAGCAGCTTGGGGGCAGGGGGGATAAATCAGCCCCAGCATTTT. Encoded protein: CASSLGAGGINQPQHF.

This clone appeared many times. V is TRBV11-3 and J is TRBJ2-7; TRBD2 is a possible D gene (6 bases). The V end lost 6 bases, the J end lost 4 bases, and 13 bases lay between the germline ends. Germline V gives CDR1 SGHNT, CDR2 YENEEA. The CDR3 is 13 amino acids. The CDR3 spells CASRDPGLYEQYF. For the CDR3, the DNA is TGTGCCAGCAGAGATCCGGGACTGTACGAGCAGTACTTC.

This chain links TRBV4-3 with TRBJ1-2, with 7 bases fitting TRBD1. The CDR3 extends over 15 amino acids. Looked up from germline, CDR1 is LGHNA and CDR2 is YSLEER. The V segment lost 2 bases and the J segment 4 bases; nucleotides outside the gene matches: 7. The chain's CDR3 is CASSQFLDRIYGYTF. In DNA form, the CDR3 reads TGCGCCAGCAGCCAATTCCTGGACAGGATCTATGGCTACACCTTC.

V is TRBV4-3 and J is TRBJ2-6, with a weak D call TRBD1 (6 bases). Germline assignment: CDR1 LGHNA and CDR2 YSLEER. V lost 3 bases and J lost 2, with 14 bases in between. The CDR3 contains 17 residues. The CDR3 nucleotides are TGCGCCAGCAGCCACACAGGGACGACCACTGGGGCCAACGTCCTGACTTTC. It codes for CASSHTGTTTGANVLTF.

The chain combines TRBV5-6 with TRBJ2-3; 13 bases fit TRBD2. The CDR3 length is 14 residues. Trimming cost V 4 bases and J 6 bases; bases outside gene matches: 2. The V gene's germline CDR1 is SGHDT and CDR2 YYEEEE. CDR3 loop: CASSTGLAGDTQYF. The CDR3 DNA follows: TGTGCCAGCAGCACGGGACTAGCGGGGGATACGCAGTATTTT.

J is TRBJ2-7 and V is TRBV10-3; TRBD1 aligns across 10 bases. This CDR3 spans 14 amino acids. The germline gives CDR1 ENHRY, CDR2 SYGVKD. Losses at the gene ends were 4 bases for V and 3 bases for J; bases not matched to a gene: 3. The CDR3 DNA reads as TGTGCCATCAGTGGGGGGACAGGGGACTACGAGCAGTACTTC. This translates into CAISGGTGDYEQYF.

This chain links TRBV5-6 with TRBJ2-3; D is possibly TRBD1 (5 bases). The CDR3 spans 14 residues. Germline lookup yields CDR1 SGHDT and CDR2 YYEEEE. V lost 0 bases and J 0 bases, leaving 5 bases between the germline ends. The CDR3 protein is CASSLGQSTDTQYF. CDR3 coding DNA: TGTGCCAGCAGCTTGGGACAGAGCACAGATACGCAGTATTTT.

This clone was seen a few times. The rearrangement joins TRBV7-9 to TRBJ1-1; no firm D call. This CDR3 has 13 amino acids. The V end was cut by 5 bases, the J end by 0 bases, with 7 bases between. Germline V lookup: CDR1 SEHNR, CDR2 FQNEAQ (reference sequence). For the CDR3, the DNA is TGTGCCAGCAGCCTACCTTTGAACACTGAAGCTTTCTTT. As protein: CASSLPLNTEAFF.

This chain uses TRBV7-9 with TRBJ1-3; tentative D call: TRBD1 (6 bases). In germline, CDR1 is SEHNR, CDR2 FQNEAQ (reference sequence). The CDR3 runs 15 residues. V was pared by 5 bases and J by 0 bases, with 11 bases between. The DNA for the CDR3 is TGTGCCAGCAGCCAAACAGGGAGCTCTGGAAACACCATATATTTT. It translates to CASSQTGSSGNTIYF.

CDR3 DNA sequence: TGCAGCGTGCTTAATCGAGGGAGAAACTACGAGCAGTACTTC. As protein: CSVLNRGRNYEQYF. The V call is TRBV29-1, the J call TRBJ2-7; maybe TRBD2 (5 bases). V shed 6 bases and J shed 3 bases, with 18 bases lying between them. The germline CDR1 and CDR2 sequences are SQVTM and ANQGSEA. This CDR3 region has 14 residues.

This chain uses TRBV5-4 with TRBJ1-2; D gene uncertain. Germline V CDR1 and CDR2: SGHNT, YYREEE (reference sequence). The CDR3 runs 14 residues. Trimming shortened V by 0 bases and J by 8 bases, and 14 bases separated the two germline ends. CDR3 in amino acids: CASSLGHQNEGYTF. The CDR3, as DNA: TGTGCCAGCAGCTTGGGTCACCAAAACGAGGGCTACACCTTC. Full variable domain (rest looked up from reference TRBV5-4 and TRBJ1-2): ETGVTQSPTHLIKTRGQQVTLRCSSQSGHNTVSWYQQALGQGPQFIFQYYREEENGRGNFPPRFSGLQFPNYSSELNVNALELDDSALYLCASSLGHQNEGYTFGSGTRLTVV.

The chain is built from TRBV7-2 and TRBJ2-5; 15 bases match TRBD2. Germline CDR1 is SGHTA and CDR2 is FQGNSA. The CDR3 runs 16 residues. Trimming cost V 4 bases and J 4 bases; bases outside gene matches: 4. In DNA form, the CDR3 reads TGTGCCAGCAGCTGGGGACTAGCGGGGGGCGGAGAGACCCAGTACTTC. Protein sequence: CASSWGLAGGGETQYF.

V and J are TRBV7-9 and TRBJ2-5, with 10 positions matching TRBD2. This CDR3 has 14 residues. CDR1 and CDR2 (germline): SEHNR, FQNEAQ (reference sequence). After removal of 5 bases from V and 3 bases from J, the junction contained 3 bases not matched to a gene. For the CDR3, the DNA is TGTGCCAGCAGCCGCGGACTAGCGGAAGAGACCCAGTACTTC. Residues: CASSRGLAEETQYF.

The genes are TRBV7-2 and TRBJ2-3, with TRBD1 as a possible D gene (6 bases). This CDR3 has 14 residues. Germline CDR1 is SGHTA and CDR2 is FQGNSA. V lost 3 bases to trimming and J lost 5 bases, with 12 bases between them. CDR3 residues: CASSFLQGKDTQYF. The CDR3 region has the DNA TGTGCCAGCAGCTTTCTACAGGGAAAAGATACGCAGTATTTT. The complete variable domain, with remaining parts taken from reference TRBV7-2 and TRBJ2-3, reads GAGVSQSPSNKVTEKGKDVELRCDPISGHTALYWYRQSLGQGLEFLIYFQGNSAPDKSGLPSDRFSAERTGGSVSTLTIQRTQQEDSAVYLCASSFLQGKDTQYFGPGTRLTVL.

V usage is TRBV6-5 and J usage is TRBJ2-7; 8 bases fit TRBD2. This CDR3 region has 15 residues. V was pared by 8 bases and J by 4 bases, with 13 bases of the junction left unmatched. CDR1 MNHEY and CDR2 SVGAGI come from the germline V gene. CDR3 sequence (DNA): TGTGCCAGCGGCCGGGGGGGGAGCTTCGTTTACGAGCAGTACTTC. The encoded protein is CASGRGGSFVYEQYF.

CDR3 loop: CASSSPGQGAFAFF. The CDR3 DNA sequence: TGTGCCAGCAGCTCGCCGGGACAGGGCGCTTTTGCTTTCTTT. This rearrangement joins TRBV11-3 to TRBJ1-1, with 9 bases lining up with TRBD1. CDR1 SGHNT and CDR2 YENEEA come from the germline V gene. Trimming removed 4 bases from V and 11 bases from J; junction bases left unmatched: 11. This CDR3 is 14 amino acids long.